The T cell receptor (beta chain) described here comes from a study of beta chain features in type 1 diabetes. The overall study: Summed over all samples, the examined sorted cells came to 85 million to 130 million.

The sample holds a few counts of this clone. Its antigen is still unknown. Every isolated RNA sample was fully reverse transcribed, so sequencing captured expressed TCRB transcripts. Sequencing was performed with immunoSEQ multiplex PCR; in TCRdb, only in-frame clones are kept and a portion is missing. Of about 340,000 clones listed, approximately 13% are singletons. The CDR3 totals 15 residues. Trimming cost V 6 bases and J 6 bases; bases outside gene matches: 10. Germline V lookup: CDR1 SQVTM, CDR2 ANQGSEA. Study-level findings and limits: Within the patient group, naive, central memory and Treg TCRB repertoires appeared more similar to each other than within healthy donors. A moderate, significant TCRB CDR3 shortening appeared in type 1 diabetes across four CD4+ subsets. Fewer junction insertions and more nucleotide deletions appeared in type 1 diabetes patients.

Sequencing was performed on naive CD4+ T cells from blood. The clonotype was recovered from a woman younger than 35 with type 1 diabetes. The genes are TRBV29-1 and TRBJ2-1, with 11 bases that match TRBD2. The CDR3 DNA reads TGCAGCGTCAAAGCCGGGACTAGCGGCCTCAATGAGCAGTTCTTC. This sequence encodes CSVKAGTSGLNEQFF.